Listed below are T cell receptor beta chains from one sample, sequenced in a study of T cell repertoires in cytomegalovirus infection. MiXCR, applied by TCRdb to the reads, yields one record per CDR3 protein. The sample shows some 170,000 distinct CDR3 sequences, about a sixth of them seen only once. The sequencing input was CD8+ T cells from PBMCs. The receptors were gathered from a human donor in good health (CMV status not recorded). Some clones in this sample may be carry-over from other donors' samples. Both conserved end residues are part of each CDR3. Fields, in order: V gene, CDR3 length, J gene, clone size, D gene, CDR3 DNA, CDR3 protein. D genes are given only for firm matches. Not every row has a clone size; where given, it reads once, few, many or a size class.

TRBV6-2/TRBV6-3	12	TRBJ2-5	-	-	TGTGCCAGCACGGGGGGCAGGGAGACCCAGTACTTC	CASTGGRETQYF
TRBV7-9	16	TRBJ1-1	many	-	TGTGCCAGCAGCTTAGCCGTGACAGCGGAGGGCACTGAAGCTTTCTTT	CASSLAVTAEGTEAFF
TRBV2	14	TRBJ2-7	few	-	TGTGCCAGCAGTGTTCCCCATGAGTCCTACGAGCAGTACTTC	CASSVPHESYEQYF
TRBV7-8	17	TRBJ2-3	few	TRBD1	TGTGCCAGCAGCTTAGCGGGGGGGACAGGGGAGGCAGATACGCAGTATTTT	CASSLAGGTGEADTQYF
TRBV3-1	15	TRBJ2-7	few	TRBD2	TGTGCCAGCAGCCCGGCGGGGGGGTACTCCTACGAGCAGTACTTC	CASSPAGGYSYEQYF
TRBV2	19	TRBJ1-2	few	TRBD1	TGTGCCAGCAGTGCATACATCCAAGGGACAGGGGGCGTAGGCTATGGCTACACCTTC	CASSAYIQGTGGVGYGYTF
TRBV12-3/TRBV12-4	12	TRBJ2-7	few	-	TGTGCCAGCAGCCCGGGATACTACGAGCAGTACTTC	CASSPGYYEQYF
TRBV28	15	TRBJ2-3	-	-	TGTGCCATACAAGGGGGGGCCTTAAGCACAGATACGCAGTATTTT	CAIQGGALSTDTQYF
TRBV6-1	16	TRBJ2-2	few	-	TGTGCCAGCAGTGGCTTAGTTGGGGCAAGCACCGGGGAGCTGTTTTTT	CASSGLVGASTGELFF
TRBV29-1	17	TRBJ1-5	few	-	TGCAGCGTTGAAACCAAGCAGGGAGGGAATAGCAATCAGCCCCAGCATTTT	CSVETKQGGNSNQPQHF
TRBV4-1	13	TRBJ2-1	few	-	TGCGCCAGCAGCCAAATTCAAGTACATGAGCAGTTCTTC	CASSQIQVHEQFF
TRBV30	13	TRBJ2-1	few	-	TGTGCCTGGAGCCCTGGTGGGCCCCATGAGCAGTTCTTC	CAWSPGGPHEQFF
TRBV7-2	16	TRBJ2-3	few	TRBD2	TGTGCCAGCAGCGCGCTAGCGGGGGCTAGCACAGATACGCAGTATTTT	CASSALAGASTDTQYF
TRBV3-1	16	TRBJ2-5	few	TRBD2	TGTGCCAGCAGCCGAACTAGCGGGGGGGCAGGAGAGACCCAGTACTTC	CASSRTSGGAGETQYF
TRBV2	15	TRBJ2-7	-	TRBD2	TGTGCCAGCACCCGAAGGGAGGGCTTCGGCTACGAGCAGTACTTC	CASTRREGFGYEQYF
TRBV7-2	15	TRBJ1-1	many	TRBD1	TGTGCCAGCAGCTTCGGGACAGTATATGGCACTGAAGCTTTCTTT	CASSFGTVYGTEAFF